These T cell receptor beta chains were read from a single sample in a study of T cells in narcolepsy. Some clones are missing from TCRdb's copy, which holds only in-frame ones; the method was immunoSEQ multiplex PCR. The sample has approximately 9,400 clones; roughly three quarters are singletons. The sample taken for sequencing was CD45RA- memory CD8+ T cells from PBMCs. Every receptor here comes from a human donor with narcolepsy. Both conserved end residues are part of each CDR3. D genes are given only for firm matches. Size tells how often a clone was seen (once, few, many) or the class of an expanded clone, and some rows leave it out.

d_gene,v_gene,abundance,j_gene,len,CDR3aa,CDR3nt
.,TRBV4-1,.,TRBJ2-5,13,CASSQGAGETQYF,TGCGCCAGCAGCCAAGGGGCGGGAGAGACCCAGTACTTC
TRBD1,TRBV4-1,.,TRBJ1-6,16,CASSQGEGTGSEPLHF,TGCGCCAGCAGCCAAGGTGAAGGGACAGGGTCTGAACCCCTCCACTTT
.,TRBV4-3,.,TRBJ2-1,17,CASSQDRLRSSYNEQFF,TGCGCCAGCAGCCAAGATAGGTTAAGGAGCTCCTACAATGAGCAGTTCTTC
TRBD2,TRBV7-9,.,TRBJ2-5,15,CASSLLAGNQETQYF,TGTGCCAGCAGCTTACTAGCGGGGAACCAAGAGACCCAGTACTTC
TRBD1,TRBV19,.,TRBJ2-1,15,CASTVLTGVGSEQFF,TGTGCCAGTACAGTCTTGACAGGGGTCGGGAGTGAGCAGTTCTTC
.,TRBV7-8,.,TRBJ1-1,14,CASSLEALNTEAFF,TGTGCCAGCAGCTTAGAGGCCTTGAACACTGAAGCTTTCTTT
.,TRBV4-3,.,TRBJ1-6,17,CASSQVPRPPINSPLHF,TGCGCCAGCAGCCAAGTGCCCCGCCCGCCAATTAATTCACCCCTCCACTTT
.,TRBV28,.,TRBJ2-7,14,CASSLGAWDYEQYF,TGTGCCAGCAGTTTAGGGGCGTGGGACTACGAGCAGTACTTC
.,TRBV2,.,TRBJ1-5,14,CASRVREGFQPQHF,TGTGCCAGCAGGGTACGTGAGGGGTTTCAGCCCCAGCATTTT
TRBD1,TRBV5-4,.,TRBJ1-2,15,CASRQGQGKNYGYTF,TGTGCCAGCCGACAGGGGCAGGGAAAGAACTATGGCTACACCTTC
.,TRBV5-1,.,TRBJ1-1,15,CASSLGVRCCTEAFF,TGCGCCAGCAGCTTGGGGGTTAGGTGTTGCACTGAAGCTTTCTTT
TRBD1,TRBV6-1,.,TRBJ2-3,14,CASSPDRGTDTQYF,TGTGCCAGCAGTCCTGACAGGGGCACAGATACGCAGTATTTT
TRBD2,TRBV10-2,few,TRBJ2-1,16,CASSESFRGGYNEQFF,TGCGCCAGCAGTGAGTCGTTTCGGGGGGGCTACAATGAGCAGTTCTTC
TRBD1,TRBV11-2,.,TRBJ1-3,17,CASSASMGQEYGNTIYF,TGTGCCAGCAGCGCTAGCATGGGACAGGAATATGGAAACACCATATATTTT
.,TRBV6-5,few,TRBJ1-2,13,CASSWAFRGGYTF,TGTGCCAGCAGTTGGGCCTTCCGGGGTGGCTACACCTTC
.,TRBV4-3,.,TRBJ1-1,14,CASSQDKGKTEAFF,TGCGCCAGCAGCCAAGATAAGGGTAAAACTGAAGCTTTCTTT
.,TRBV9,.,TRBJ2-7,14,CASSPGTGLHEQYF,TGTGCCAGCAGCCCCGGGACTGGACTCCACGAGCAGTACTTC
TRBD1,TRBV6-8,once,TRBJ2-7,15,CASSQAGTAYYEQYF,TGTGCCAGCAGTCAAGCCGGGACAGCTTATTACGAGCAGTACTTC
.,TRBV27,.,TRBJ2-1,14,CASSLWSSSNEQFF,TGTGCCAGCAGTTTATGGTCTAGCTCCAATGAGCAGTTCTTC
TRBD2,TRBV28,once,TRBJ2-3,15,CASSFVAGGADTQYF,TGTGCCAGCAGTTTTGTAGCGGGAGGCGCAGATACGCAGTATTTT
.,TRBV5-6,.,TRBJ2-7,13,CASSLEQSYEQYF,TGTGCCAGCAGCTTGGAACAGTCCTACGAGCAGTACTTC
.,TRBV5-6,.,TRBJ1-1,14,CASSSRRGVTEAFF,TGTGCCAGCAGCTCCCGAAGGGGAGTCACTGAAGCTTTCTTT
.,TRBV11-2,once,TRBJ2-7,16,CASSLAVRDGYYEQYF,TGTGCCAGCAGCTTAGCAGTCCGGGACGGGTACTACGAGCAGTACTTC
.,TRBV4-3,few,TRBJ2-2,14,CASSQWTSTGELFF,TGCGCCAGCAGCCAATGGACAAGCACCGGGGAGCTGTTTTTT
.,TRBV30,once,TRBJ1-1,15,CAWSVWGAGDSESFF,TGTGCCTGGAGTGTATGGGGGGCGGGCGACAGTGAATCTTTCTTT
TRBD2,TRBV7-3,.,TRBJ2-1,19,CASSLNLAGGSTSYNEQFF,TGTGCCAGCAGCTTAAATCTAGCGGGGGGCTCTACCTCCTACAATGAGCAGTTCTTC
.,TRBV27,.,TRBJ1-1,13,CASSLGKNTEAFF,TGTGCCAGCAGTTTAGGCAAGAACACTGAAGCTTTCTTT
.,TRBV4-2,.,TRBJ2-2,15,CASSPARDLVGELFF,TGTGCCAGCAGCCCCGCCCGGGATCTCGTCGGGGAGCTGTTTTTT
TRBD1,TRBV6-4,.,TRBJ2-2,14,CASSATGDSGELFF,TGTGCCAGCAGTGCGACAGGGGATAGCGGGGAGCTGTTTTTT
.,TRBV2,.,TRBJ2-7,15,CASSDFSRFLSEQYF,TGTGCCAGCAGTGATTTCTCCCGGTTCCTAAGCGAGCAGTACTTC
.,TRBV7-6,few,TRBJ1-4,13,CASSPVNNEKLFF,TGTGCCAGCAGCCCAGTCAATAATGAAAAACTGTTTTTT
TRBD1,TRBV5-4,.,TRBJ1-2,13,CASSLGQVYGYTF,TGTGCCAGCAGCTTAGGACAGGTATATGGCTACACCTTC
.,TRBV27,.,TRBJ1-1,13,CASSLRGGTEAFF,TGTGCCAGCAGTTTACGGGGGGGCACTGAAGCTTTCTTT
.,TRBV7-9,.,TRBJ1-2,14,CASSLGSPRYGYTF,TGTGCCAGCAGCTTAGGTTCCCCGCGGTATGGCTACACCTTC
TRBD2,TRBV6-1,.,TRBJ2-5,15,CASSEGESGAETQYF,TGTGCCAGCAGTGAAGGAGAAAGCGGGGCAGAGACCCAGTACTTC
TRBD2,TRBV5-5,.,TRBJ2-7,14,CASSQGLAGYEQYF,TGCGCCAGCAGCCAAGGACTAGCGGGATACGAGCAGTACTTC
TRBD2,TRBV6-1,few,TRBJ2-1,15,CASSRGLAGGNEQFF,TGTGCCAGCAGCCGGGGACTAGCGGGGGGGAATGAGCAGTTCTTC
.,TRBV19,.,TRBJ2-7,16,CASSPPGTSSSYEQYF,TGTGCCAGTAGTCCCCCCGGGACATCAAGCTCCTACGAGCAGTACTTC
.,TRBV8-2,.,TRBJ2-6,17,CGKVPKITQSRANVLTF,TGTGGCAAAGTTCCCAAGATAACACAAAGTCGGGCCAACGTCCTGACTTTC
.,TRBV30,few,TRBJ1-1,14,CAWSTPAWDTEAFF,TGTGCCTGGAGTACTCCCGCCTGGGACACTGAAGCTTTCTTT
.,TRBV30,.,TRBJ2-2,14,CAWSAGTNTGELFF,TGTGCCTGGAGTGCCGGGACAAACACCGGGGAGCTGTTTTTT
TRBD2,TRBV6-1,.,TRBJ2-7,16,CASSEASLAWNYEQYF,TGTGCCAGCAGTGAAGCTTCACTAGCGTGGAACTACGAGCAGTACTTC
.,TRBV27,once,TRBJ2-5,13,CASSLEGQETQYF,TGTGCCAGCAGTTTGGAAGGCCAGGAGACCCAGTACTTC
.,TRBV5-1,.,TRBJ2-1,13,CASASYSYNEQFF,TGCGCCAGCGCCTCGTACTCCTACAATGAGCAGTTCTTC
TRBD1,TRBV7-8,.,TRBJ1-1,14,CASSSWTGGTEAFF,TGTGCCAGCAGCTCTTGGACAGGGGGCACTGAAGCTTTCTTT
TRBD2,TRBV28,.,TRBJ2-1,14,CASSLRSGGNEQFF,TGTGCCAGCAGTCTCCGGTCGGGAGGCAATGAGCAGTTCTTC
.,TRBV4-3,.,TRBJ2-1,16,CASSQDIGTGYNGQFF,TGCGCCAGCAGCCAAGATATTGGGACTGGCTACAATGGGCAGTTCTTC
.,TRBV6-1,few,TRBJ1-1,15,CASSEDPVLGTEAFF,TGTGCCAGCAGTGAAGACCCGGTTTTGGGGACTGAAGCTTTCTTT
.,TRBV4-3,.,TRBJ2-7,15,CASSQSVQGMDEQYF,TGCGCCAGCAGCCAAAGTGTGCAGGGAATGGACGAGCAGTACTTC